A selection of T cell receptor beta chains follows, all from one sample in a study of blood T cell repertoires in COVID-19. Libraries were prepared by immunoSEQ multiplex PCR; TCRdb keeps only in-frame clonotypes and omits some of them. The sample consists of 250,000 to 350,000 clones, around 87% of them appearing once. Sequencing was done on a sample of peripheral blood. Every receptor here comes from a woman aged 45-65 years who had recovered from COVID-19. Both conserved end residues are part of each CDR3. A D gene is named only where the DNA matches it firmly. Clone size is not always given. Where it is, it says once, few, many or a class for expanded clones.

clone size: -; J gene: TRBJ2-6; D gene: -; V gene: TRBV7-2; CDR3 protein: CASSPKMEFGANVLTF; CDR3 DNA: TGTGCCAGCAGCCCCAAGATGGAGTTCGGGGCCAACGTCCTGACTTTC
clone size: -; J gene: TRBJ1-1; D gene: TRBD1; V gene: TRBV5-5; CDR3 protein: CASSPLTTGKDTEAFF; CDR3 DNA: TGTGCCAGCAGCCCCCTCACGACAGGGAAGGACACTGAAGCTTTCTTT
clone size: -; J gene: TRBJ2-2; D gene: TRBD2; V gene: TRBV7-3; CDR3 protein: CASSIGSSGTTGELFF; CDR3 DNA: TGTGCCAGCAGTATAGGGTCTAGCGGGACCACCGGGGAGCTGTTTTTT
clone size: -; J gene: TRBJ2-4; D gene: TRBD1; V gene: TRBV11-2; CDR3 protein: CASASGQENIQYF; CDR3 DNA: TGTGCCAGCGCTTCGGGACAGGAAAACATTCAGTACTTC
clone size: once; J gene: TRBJ1-2; D gene: -; V gene: TRBV6-1; CDR3 protein: CASSETAATYKYGYTF; CDR3 DNA: TGTGCCAGCAGTGAAACGGCGGCGACTTACAAGTATGGCTACACCTTC
clone size: -; J gene: TRBJ2-7; D gene: -; V gene: TRBV28; CDR3 protein: CASSLGQDTYEQYF; CDR3 DNA: TGTGCCAGCAGTTTAGGTCAGGACACGTACGAGCAGTACTTC
clone size: -; J gene: TRBJ2-3; D gene: -; V gene: TRBV7-8; CDR3 protein: CASSLNRRAGSTDTQYF; CDR3 DNA: TGTGCCAGCAGCTTAAATCGCCGGGCGGGAAGCACAGATACGCAGTATTTT
clone size: -; J gene: TRBJ2-3; D gene: -; V gene: TRBV7-2; CDR3 protein: CASSRMSRRGTDTQYF; CDR3 DNA: TGTGCCAGCAGCCGCATGAGCCGCCGGGGCACAGATACGCAGTATTTT
clone size: -; J gene: TRBJ1-1; D gene: -; V gene: TRBV27; CDR3 protein: CASSYSRNTEAFF; CDR3 DNA: TGTGCCAGCAGTTACTCCCGGAACACTGAAGCTTTCTTT
clone size: -; J gene: TRBJ1-5; D gene: TRBD1; V gene: TRBV10-3; CDR3 protein: CAISGDRDQPQHF; CDR3 DNA: TGTGCCATCAGTGGGGACAGAGATCAGCCCCAGCATTTT
clone size: -; J gene: TRBJ1-2; D gene: -; V gene: TRBV11-2; CDR3 protein: CASSLFVSGFKPNYGYTF; CDR3 DNA: TGTGCCAGCAGCTTATTCGTTAGTGGTTTCAAACCCAACTATGGCTACACCTTC
clone size: -; J gene: TRBJ2-2; D gene: -; V gene: TRBV7-2; CDR3 protein: CASSFLQGFGGELFF; CDR3 DNA: TGTGCCAGCAGCTTCCTACAGGGCTTTGGCGGGGAGCTGTTTTTT
clone size: -; J gene: TRBJ2-2; D gene: TRBD2; V gene: TRBV28; CDR3 protein: CAPRRGLAGVSGELFF; CDR3 DNA: TGTGCCCCCCGCCGGGGACTAGCGGGAGTATCCGGGGAGCTGTTTTTT
clone size: -; J gene: TRBJ2-7; D gene: -; V gene: TRBV18; CDR3 protein: CASSWTDEQYF; CDR3 DNA: TGTGCCAGCTCTTGGACAGACGAGCAGTACTTC
clone size: -; J gene: TRBJ1-6; D gene: -; V gene: TRBV28; CDR3 protein: CASSLPDRLRSYNSPLHF; CDR3 DNA: TGTGCCAGCAGTCTCCCGGACAGACTACGCTCCTATAATTCACCCCTCCACTTT
clone size: -; J gene: TRBJ2-3; D gene: TRBD2; V gene: TRBV7-2; CDR3 protein: CASTKVLAGGRLSTDTQYF; CDR3 DNA: TGTGCCAGCACAAAGGTCCTAGCGGGAGGGCGGTTAAGCACAGATACGCAGTATTTT
clone size: -; J gene: TRBJ1-1; D gene: -; V gene: TRBV7-7; CDR3 protein: CASSLADKVAFF; CDR3 DNA: TGTGCTAGCAGCTTAGCAGACAAAGTAGCTTTCTTT
clone size: once; J gene: TRBJ2-5; D gene: TRBD2; V gene: TRBV27; CDR3 protein: CASTSGGQETQYF; CDR3 DNA: TGTGCCAGCACTTCGGGGGGGCAAGAGACCCAGTACTTC
clone size: -; J gene: TRBJ1-4; D gene: TRBD1; V gene: TRBV7-2; CDR3 protein: CASSRRGPAEKLFF; CDR3 DNA: TGTGCCAGCAGCCGCAGGGGGCCGGCTGAAAAACTGTTTTTT
clone size: -; J gene: TRBJ2-5; D gene: -; V gene: TRBV6-5; CDR3 protein: CASRGGRTQETQYF; CDR3 DNA: TGTGCCAGCAGGGGGGGACGCACCCAAGAGACCCAGTACTTC
clone size: -; J gene: TRBJ2-6; D gene: TRBD1; V gene: TRBV5-1; CDR3 protein: CASSLWTGVNSGANVLTF; CDR3 DNA: TGCGCCAGCAGCCTCTGGACAGGGGTCAATTCTGGGGCCAACGTCCTGACTTTC
clone size: -; J gene: TRBJ2-5; D gene: -; V gene: TRBV11-1; CDR3 protein: CASSSPSGYQYF; CDR3 DNA: TGTGCCAGCAGCTCCCCTTCGGGATATCAGTACTTC
clone size: -; J gene: TRBJ2-3; D gene: -; V gene: TRBV28; CDR3 protein: CASSSSRGVSADTQYF; CDR3 DNA: TGTGCCAGCAGTAGCTCCAGGGGTGTGAGTGCAGATACGCAGTATTTT
clone size: -; J gene: TRBJ2-1; D gene: -; V gene: TRBV28; CDR3 protein: CASSLTPRTHYNEQFF; CDR3 DNA: TGTGCCAGCAGTTTAACCCCTCGGACTCATTACAATGAGCAGTTCTTC